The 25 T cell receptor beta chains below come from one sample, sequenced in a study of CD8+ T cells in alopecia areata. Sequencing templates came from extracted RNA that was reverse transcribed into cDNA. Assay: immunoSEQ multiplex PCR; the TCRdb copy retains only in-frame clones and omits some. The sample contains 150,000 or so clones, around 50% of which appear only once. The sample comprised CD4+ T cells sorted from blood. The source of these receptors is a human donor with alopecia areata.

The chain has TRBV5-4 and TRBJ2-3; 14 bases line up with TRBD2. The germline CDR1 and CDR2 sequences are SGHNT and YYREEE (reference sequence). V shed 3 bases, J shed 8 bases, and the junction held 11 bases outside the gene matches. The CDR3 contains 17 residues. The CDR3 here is CASSSSLGLAGGGTQYF. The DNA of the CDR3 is TGTGCCAGCAGCTCGTCACTTGGACTAGCGGGAGGAGGTACGCAGTATTTT.

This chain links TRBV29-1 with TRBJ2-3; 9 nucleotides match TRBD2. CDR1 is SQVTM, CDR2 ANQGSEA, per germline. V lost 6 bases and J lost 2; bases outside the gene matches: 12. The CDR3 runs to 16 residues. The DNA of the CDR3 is TGCAGCGTGGGCCACTCGACTAGCGGACTCACAGATACGCAGTATTTT. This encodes CSVGHSTSGLTDTQYF.

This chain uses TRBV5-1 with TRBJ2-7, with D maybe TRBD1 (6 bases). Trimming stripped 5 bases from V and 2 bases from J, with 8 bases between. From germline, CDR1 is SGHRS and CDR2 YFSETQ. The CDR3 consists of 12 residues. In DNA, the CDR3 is TGCGCCAGCAGGGACAGAGCCTACGAGCAGTACTTC. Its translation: CASRDRAYEQYF.

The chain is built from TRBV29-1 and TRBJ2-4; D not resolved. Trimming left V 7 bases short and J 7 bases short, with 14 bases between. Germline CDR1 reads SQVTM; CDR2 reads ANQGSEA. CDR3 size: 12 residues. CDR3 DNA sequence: TGCAGCGCCGGGCTAATGGAGAACATTCAGTACTTC. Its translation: CSAGLMENIQYF.

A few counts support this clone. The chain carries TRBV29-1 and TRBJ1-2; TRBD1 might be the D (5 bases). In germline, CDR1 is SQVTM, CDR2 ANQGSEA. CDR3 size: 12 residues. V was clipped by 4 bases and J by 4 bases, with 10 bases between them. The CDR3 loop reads CSVGGSGYGYTF. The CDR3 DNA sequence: TGCAGCGTTGGGGGGTCTGGCTATGGCTACACCTTC.

CDR3: CAWTLSGNTIYF. In nucleotides, the CDR3 is TGTGCCTGGACGCTCTCTGGAAACACCATATATTTT. This rearrangement joins TRBV30 to TRBJ1-3; the D is unclear. The V and J ends lost 4 bases and 0 bases respectively, with 4 bases between them. The CDR3 is 12 residues long. Per the germline V gene, CDR1 is GTSNPN and CDR2 is SVGIG (reference sequence). Combining the CDR3 with reference TRBV30 and TRBJ1-3 gives the whole variable domain SQTIHQWPATLVQPVGSPLSLECTVEGTSNPNLYWYRQAAGRGLQLLFYSVGIGQISSEVPQNLSASRPQDRQFILSSKKLLLSDSGFYLCAWTLSGNTIYFGEGSWLTVV.

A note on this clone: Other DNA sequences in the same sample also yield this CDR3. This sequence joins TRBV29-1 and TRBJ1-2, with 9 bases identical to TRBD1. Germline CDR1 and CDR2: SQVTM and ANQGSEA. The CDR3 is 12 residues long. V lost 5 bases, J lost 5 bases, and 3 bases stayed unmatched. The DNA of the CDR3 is TGCAGCGTTAGGACAGGGGATTATGGCTACACCTTC. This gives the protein CSVRTGDYGYTF.

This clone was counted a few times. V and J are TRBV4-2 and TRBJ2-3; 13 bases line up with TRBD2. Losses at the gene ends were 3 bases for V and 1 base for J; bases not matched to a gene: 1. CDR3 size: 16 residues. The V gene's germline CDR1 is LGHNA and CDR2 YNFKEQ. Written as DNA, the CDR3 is TGTGCCAGCAGCCAGGGACTAGCGGGACGCACAGATACGCAGTATTTT. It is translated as CASSQGLAGRTDTQYF.

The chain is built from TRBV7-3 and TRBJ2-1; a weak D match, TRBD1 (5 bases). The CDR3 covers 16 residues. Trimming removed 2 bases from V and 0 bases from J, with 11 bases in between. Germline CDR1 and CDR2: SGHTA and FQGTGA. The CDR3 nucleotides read TGTGCCAGCAGCTTAGTTAGGACAAACTCCTACAATGAGCAGTTCTTC. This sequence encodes CASSLVRTNSYNEQFF.

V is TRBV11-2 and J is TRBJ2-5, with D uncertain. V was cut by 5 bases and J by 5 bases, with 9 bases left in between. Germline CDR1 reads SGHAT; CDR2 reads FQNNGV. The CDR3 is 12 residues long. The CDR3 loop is CASSGVGETQYF. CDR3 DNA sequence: TGTGCCAGCAGCGGGGTTGGTGAGACCCAGTACTTC.

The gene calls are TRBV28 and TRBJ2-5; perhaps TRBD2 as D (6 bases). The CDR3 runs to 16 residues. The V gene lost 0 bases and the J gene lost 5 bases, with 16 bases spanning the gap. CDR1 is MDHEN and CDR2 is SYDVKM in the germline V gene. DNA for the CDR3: TGTGCCAGCAGTTTATGGATAAATCCGGGGAGGGAGACCCAGTACTTC. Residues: CASSLWINPGRETQYF.

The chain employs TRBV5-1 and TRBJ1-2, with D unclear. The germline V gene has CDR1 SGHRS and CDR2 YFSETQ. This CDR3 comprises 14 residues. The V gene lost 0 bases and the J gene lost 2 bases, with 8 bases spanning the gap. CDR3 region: CASSLALGNYGYTF. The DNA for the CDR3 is TGCGCCAGCAGCTTGGCATTAGGAAACTATGGCTACACCTTC.

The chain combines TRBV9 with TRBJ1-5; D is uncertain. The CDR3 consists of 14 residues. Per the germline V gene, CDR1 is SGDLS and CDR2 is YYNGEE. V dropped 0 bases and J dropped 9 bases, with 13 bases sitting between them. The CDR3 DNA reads TGTGCCAGCAGCGTAGGCGAAGGGTTTCCGCCCCAGCATTTT. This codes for CASSVGEGFPPQHF.

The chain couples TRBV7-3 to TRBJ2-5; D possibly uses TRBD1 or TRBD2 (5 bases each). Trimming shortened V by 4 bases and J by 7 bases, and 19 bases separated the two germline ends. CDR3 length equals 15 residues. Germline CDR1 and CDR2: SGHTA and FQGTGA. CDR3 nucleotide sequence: TGTGCCAGCAGCTCCGCGTGGGGGACCCCTGCGACCCAGTACTTC. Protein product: CASSSAWGTPATQYF. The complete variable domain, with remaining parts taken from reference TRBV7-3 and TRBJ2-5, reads GAGVSQTPSNKVTEKGKYVELRCDPISGHTALYWYRQSLGQGPEFLIYFQGTGAADDSGLPNDRFFAVRPEGSVSTLKIQRTERGDSAVYLCASSSAWGTPATQYFGPGTRLLVL.

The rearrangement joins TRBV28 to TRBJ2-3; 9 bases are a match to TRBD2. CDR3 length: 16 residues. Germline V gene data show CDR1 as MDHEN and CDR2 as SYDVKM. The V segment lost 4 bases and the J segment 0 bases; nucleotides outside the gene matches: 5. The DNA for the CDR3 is TGTGCCAGCAGTTCCTCTGGACTAGCGAGCACAGATACGCAGTATTTT. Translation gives CASSSSGLASTDTQYF.

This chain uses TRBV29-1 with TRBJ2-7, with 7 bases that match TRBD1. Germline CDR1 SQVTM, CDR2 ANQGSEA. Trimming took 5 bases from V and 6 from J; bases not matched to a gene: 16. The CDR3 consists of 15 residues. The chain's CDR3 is CSVSETGTGGREQYF. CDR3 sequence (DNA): TGCAGCGTTAGCGAGACAGGGACCGGTGGACGCGAGCAGTACTTC.

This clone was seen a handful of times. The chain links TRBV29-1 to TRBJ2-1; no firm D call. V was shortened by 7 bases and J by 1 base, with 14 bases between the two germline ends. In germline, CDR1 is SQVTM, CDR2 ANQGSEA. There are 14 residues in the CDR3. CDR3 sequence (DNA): TGCAGCGGAGCCCGGGCTACGTCCTACAATGAGCAGTTCTTC. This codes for CSGARATSYNEQFF.

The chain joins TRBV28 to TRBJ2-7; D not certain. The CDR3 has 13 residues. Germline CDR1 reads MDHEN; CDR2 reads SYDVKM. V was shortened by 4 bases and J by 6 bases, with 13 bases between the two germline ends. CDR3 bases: TGTGCCAGCAGTTCCCCCGCGACGGGCGAGCAGTACTTC. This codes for CASSSPATGEQYF.

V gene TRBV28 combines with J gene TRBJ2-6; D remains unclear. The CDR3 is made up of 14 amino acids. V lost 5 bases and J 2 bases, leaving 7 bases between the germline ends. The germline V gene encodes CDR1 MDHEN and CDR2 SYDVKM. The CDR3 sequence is CASSVAPGANVLTF. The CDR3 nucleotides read TGTGCCAGCAGTGTCGCCCCTGGGGCCAACGTCCTGACTTTC.

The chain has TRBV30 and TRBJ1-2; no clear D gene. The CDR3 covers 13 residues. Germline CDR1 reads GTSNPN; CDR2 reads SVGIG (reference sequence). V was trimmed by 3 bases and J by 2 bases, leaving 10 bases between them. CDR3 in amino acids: CAWSDGINYGYTF. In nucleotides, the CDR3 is TGTGCCTGGAGCGATGGAATAAACTATGGCTACACCTTC.

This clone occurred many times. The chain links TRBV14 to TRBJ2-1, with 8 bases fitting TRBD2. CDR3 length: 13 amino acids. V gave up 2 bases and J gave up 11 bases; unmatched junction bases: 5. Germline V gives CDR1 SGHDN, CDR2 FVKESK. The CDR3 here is CASSQSTSGQQFF. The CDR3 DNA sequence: TGTGCCAGCAGCCAATCCACTAGCGGACAGCAGTTCTTC.

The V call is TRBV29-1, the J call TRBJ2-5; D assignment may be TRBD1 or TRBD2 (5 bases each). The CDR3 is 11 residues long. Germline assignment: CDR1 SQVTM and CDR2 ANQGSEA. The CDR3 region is CSFAPGQTQYF. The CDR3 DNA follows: TGCAGTTTTGCCCCGGGGCAGACCCAGTACTTC.

The CDR3 loop reads CSVDGTSGRVTDTQYF. The CDR3 nucleotides read TGCAGCGTTGATGGGACTAGCGGGAGGGTAACAGATACGCAGTATTTT. The gene calls are TRBV29-1 and TRBJ2-3; 16 nucleotides align to TRBD2. V shed 3 bases and J 3 bases; nucleotides not matched to a gene: 3. This CDR3 has 16 amino acids. Germline-derived CDR1 and CDR2 are SQVTM and ANQGSEA.

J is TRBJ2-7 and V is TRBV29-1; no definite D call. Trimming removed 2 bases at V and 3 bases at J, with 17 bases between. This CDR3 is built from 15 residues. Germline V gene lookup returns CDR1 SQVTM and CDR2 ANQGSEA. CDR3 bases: TGCAGCGTTGAACTTGGTCCAAACCCCAACTACGAGCAGTACTTC. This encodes CSVELGPNPNYEQYF.

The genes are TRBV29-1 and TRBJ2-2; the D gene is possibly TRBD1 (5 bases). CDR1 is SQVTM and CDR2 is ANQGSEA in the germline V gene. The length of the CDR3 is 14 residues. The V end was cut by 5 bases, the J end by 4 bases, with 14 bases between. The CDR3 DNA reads TGCAGCGTTTTAAGGGGATTTGGCACCGGGGAGCTGTTTTTT. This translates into CSVLRGFGTGELFF.